Listed below are T cell receptor beta chains from one sample, sequenced in a study of T cell responses to AZD1222 COVID-19 vaccine. Clones were read by immunoSEQ multiplex PCR, and TCRdb kept only the in-frame ones, dropping some. The sample carries tens of thousands of clones, about nine tenths recorded once. Source: peripheral blood, taken 28 days after the second AZD1222 dose. These receptors originate from an adult who received the AZD1222 COVID-19 vaccine. Each CDR3 is given with its conserved first and last residue. D genes are given only for firm matches. Clone size is shown for a subset of rows, as once, few, many or a class of expanded clone.

abundance	v_gene	d_gene	j_gene	CDR3aa	CDR3nt
NA	TRBV7-6	NA	TRBJ2-7	CASSLWSSSLGASYEQYF	TGTGCCAGCAGCTTATGGTCGTCGTCGTTGGGGGCCTCCTACGAGCAGTACTTC
NA	TRBV7-9	TRBD1	TRBJ2-1	CASSSTGLTRGLGEQFF	TGTGCCAGCAGCTCGACGGGCCTTACAAGGGGGCTGGGTGAGCAGTTCTTC
NA	TRBV27	TRBD2	TRBJ2-5	CASSRPGLAGGEYF	TGTGCCAGCAGTAGACCGGGACTAGCGGGAGGGGAGTACTTC
NA	TRBV6-2/TRBV6-3	NA	TRBJ2-5	CASSYWRQETQYF	TGTGCCAGCAGTTACTGGCGCCAAGAGACCCAGTACTTC
NA	TRBV24-1	TRBD2	TRBJ2-3	CATSDSTGTSGRWGDTQYF	TGTGCCACCAGTGACTCTACTGGGACTAGCGGTCGATGGGGAGATACGCAGTATTTT
NA	TRBV14	NA	TRBJ2-7	CASSQYRGYEQYF	TGTGCCAGCAGCCAATATCGAGGGTACGAGCAGTACTTC
few	TRBV2	TRBD2	TRBJ2-7	CASSESGGQYF	TGTGCCAGCAGTGAAAGCGGGGGACAGTACTTC
few	TRBV28	NA	TRBJ1-6	CASSSRFNSPLHF	TGTGCCAGCAGTTCTCGGTTTAATTCACCCCTCCACTTT
NA	TRBV5-4	NA	TRBJ2-5	CASSSKKETQYF	TGTGCCAGCAGTTCTAAAAAAGAGACCCAGTACTTC
NA	TRBV7-2	NA	TRBJ2-3	CASSLGLRDTQYF	TGTGCCAGCAGCCTCGGGTTGAGAGATACGCAGTATTTT
NA	TRBV19	NA	TRBJ2-7	CASSFLMGEQYF	TGTGCCAGTAGTTTCCTCATGGGCGAGCAGTACTTC
NA	TRBV9	NA	TRBJ1-2	CASSVGGGPPGGYTF	TGTGCCAGCAGCGTAGGTGGCGGACCCCCGGGTGGCTACACCTTC
NA	TRBV10-1	NA	TRBJ2-7	CASSEAAGNEQYF	TGCGCCAGCAGTGAGGCGGCAGGGAACGAGCAGTACTTC
NA	TRBV7-8	NA	TRBJ1-2	CASSLAPNYGYTF	TGTGCCAGCAGCTTAGCACCAAACTATGGCTACACCTTC